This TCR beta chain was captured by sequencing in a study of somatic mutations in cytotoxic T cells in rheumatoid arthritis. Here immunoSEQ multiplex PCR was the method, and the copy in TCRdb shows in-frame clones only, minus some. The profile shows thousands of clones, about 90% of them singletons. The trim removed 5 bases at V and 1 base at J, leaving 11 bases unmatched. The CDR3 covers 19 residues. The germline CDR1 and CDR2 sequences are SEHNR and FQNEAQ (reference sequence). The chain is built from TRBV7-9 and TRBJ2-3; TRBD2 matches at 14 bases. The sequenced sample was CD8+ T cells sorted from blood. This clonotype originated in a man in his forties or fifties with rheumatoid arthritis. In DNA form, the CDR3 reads TGTGCCAGCAGCCCAGAAGGGACTAGCGGGGGTGGTGGCACAGATACGCAGTATTTT. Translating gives CASSPEGTSGGGGTDTQYF.